The sample holds many counts of the clone carrying this T cell receptor (beta chain). The sample is drawn from a study of spatial heterogeneity in lung cancer. With 4 bases clipped from V and 7 bases from J, the junction kept 8 bases outside the gene matches. CDR1 is SGHVS, CDR2 FNYEAQ, per germline. This CDR3 spans 15 amino acids. Unique molecular identifiers tagged every individual TCR cDNA molecule. TCRdb processed the 5' RACE reads anew with MiXCR; each CDR3 protein has one entry. The table records around 24,000 distinct CDR3 sequences, 6.9% of them present only once. Time point denoted: sample taken at primary tumor resection. Unsorted whole RNA samples from tumor, nontumor lung or frozen PBMC were sequenced.

The chain employs TRBV7-6 and TRBJ2-2, with TRBD2 identical over 8 bases. The sequence was obtained from a male donor with early-stage non-small cell lung cancer. Sequenced material: PBMCs, taken at surgery. DNA for the CDR3: TGTGCCAGCAGCTCCCCGGGAGGGTCAATCGGGGAGCTGTTTTTT. Its protein product is CASSSPGGSIGELFF.